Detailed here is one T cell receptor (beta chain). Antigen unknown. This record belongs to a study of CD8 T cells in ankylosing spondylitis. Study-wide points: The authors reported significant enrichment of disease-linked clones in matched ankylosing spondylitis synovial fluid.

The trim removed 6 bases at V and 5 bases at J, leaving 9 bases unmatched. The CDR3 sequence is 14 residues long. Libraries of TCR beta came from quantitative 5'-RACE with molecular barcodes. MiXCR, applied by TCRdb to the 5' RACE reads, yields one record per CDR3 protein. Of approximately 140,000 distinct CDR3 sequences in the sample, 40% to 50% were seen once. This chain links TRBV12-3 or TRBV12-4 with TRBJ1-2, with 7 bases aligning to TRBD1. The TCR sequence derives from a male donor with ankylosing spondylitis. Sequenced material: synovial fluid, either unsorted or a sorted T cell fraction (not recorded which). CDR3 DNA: TGTGCCAGCAGCCTAGAGGGGGCTGAGTATGGCTACACCTTC. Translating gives CASSLEGAEYGYTF.